What follows describes a single T cell receptor (beta chain). PBMCs were cryopreserved, and around 1.9 micrograms of genomic DNA from them went into TCR beta libraries. The data were taken from a study of cytotoxic CD8 clonotypes in ibrutinib-treated CLL. Overall study context: Sequencing produced an average of about 260,000 productive templates and under 95,000 productive rearrangements per sample.

The repertoire was sequenced with immunoSEQ multiplex PCR; TCRdb's copy has only in-frame clones and lacks some. The sample carries 300,000 to 400,000 clones, over 60% recorded once. Between the trimmed V and J ends, which lost 4 bases and 4 bases, there was a span of 5 bases. Germline lookup yields CDR1 SGHRS and CDR2 YFSETQ. The CDR3 spans 12 residues. This TCR was recovered from a human donor with chronic lymphocytic leukemia. The chain is built from TRBV5-1 and TRBJ2-2; D remains unclear. The sequenced sample was PBMCs, obtained after 36 months of ibrutinib treatment. This CDR3 reads CASSPFTGELFF. The CDR3 coding sequence is TGCGCCAGCAGCCCATTCACCGGGGAGCTGTTTTTT.